The 19 T cell receptor beta chains below all came from one sample that was sequenced in a study of blood T cell repertoires in COVID-19. Method: immunoSEQ multiplex PCR; TCRdb's copy keeps in-frame clones and lacks some. Altogether 250,000 to 300,000 clones are present, 80% to 90% being singletons, with the ten largest covering about 12%. Sequenced material: peripheral blood. These receptors were obtained from a woman aged 30 to 39 with COVID-19, enrolled during active disease.

The rearrangement uses TRBV6-2 or TRBV6-3 and TRBJ2-1; 9 bases match TRBD2. This CDR3 spans 14 amino acids. Germline values: CDR1 MNHEY, CDR2 SVGEGT. V trimming: 3 bases; J trimming: 10 bases; junction bases outside the gene matches: 7. DNA of the CDR3: TGTGCCAGCAGTTATGGCGGGGGGGCCAGGGAGCAGTTCTTC. It specifies CASSYGGGAREQFF.

This chain joins TRBV28 and TRBJ1-5; perhaps TRBD1 as D (5 bases). Between the trimmed V and J ends, which lost 2 bases and 6 bases, there was a span of 11 bases. The CDR3 covers 14 residues. The germline gives CDR1 MDHEN, CDR2 SYDVKM. Written as DNA, the CDR3 is TGTGCCAGCAGTTTACAGGGTACGAGTCAGCCCCAGCATTTT. Its translation is CASSLQGTSQPQHF.

The V gene is TRBV2, the J gene TRBJ2-6, with D possibly matching TRBD2 (7 bases). The CDR3 is 17 amino acids. V was shortened by 11 bases and J by 4 bases, with 24 bases between the two germline ends. Germline lookup yields CDR1 SNHLY and CDR2 FYNNEI. The CDR3 spells CAGTGGAWTVGANVLTF. The CDR3 nucleotides are TGTGCCGGAACTGGGGGGGCTTGGACGGTAGGGGCCAACGTCCTGACTTTC. Full variable domain (missing parts from reference TRBV2 and TRBJ2-6): EPEVTQTPSHQVTQMGQEVILRCVPISNHLYFYWYRQILGQKVEFLVSFYNNEISEKSEIFDDQFSVERPDGSNFTLKIRSTKLEDSAMYFCAGTGGAWTVGANVLTFGAGSRLTVL.

The V call is TRBV7-6, the J call TRBJ2-5, with D tentatively TRBD1 (6 bases). CDR3 size: 13 residues. Trimming cost V 3 bases and J 4 bases, with 9 bases left between them. CDR1 is SGHVS, CDR2 FNYEAQ, per germline. CDR3 sequence: CASSFTGLETQYF. CDR3 nucleotide sequence: TGTGCCAGCAGCTTTACAGGGCTAGAGACCCAGTACTTC.

V is TRBV7-9 and J is TRBJ2-7, with D possibly TRBD1 on 5 matching bases. Germline CDR1 SEHNR, CDR2 FQNEAQ (reference sequence). V lost 5 bases, J lost 6 bases, and 11 bases lay in between. CDR3 length: 12 amino acids. The CDR3 DNA reads as TGTGCCAGCAGCCTATGGGGCTCCGAGCAGTACTTC. It yields the protein CASSLWGSEQYF.

V and J are TRBV7-9 and TRBJ2-7, with a weak D call TRBD1 (6 bases). Per the germline V gene, CDR1 is SEHNR and CDR2 is FQNEAQ (reference sequence). The CDR3 runs to 13 residues. Trimming removed 5 bases from V and 4 bases from J, with 12 bases in between. The CDR3 protein is CASSLGQPYEQYF. The CDR3 DNA sequence: TGTGCCAGCAGCCTAGGACAGCCTTACGAGCAGTACTTC. The full variable domain, its missing parts supplied by reference TRBV7-9 and TRBJ2-7, is DTGVSQNPRHKITKRGQNVTFRCDPISEHNRLYWYRQTLGQGPEFLTYFQNEAQLEKSRLLSDRFSAERPKGSFSTLEIQRTEQGDSAMYLCASSLGQPYEQYFGPGTRLTVT.

The chain carries TRBV2 and TRBJ1-2, with 9 bases aligning to TRBD1. CDR3 length equals 12 residues. Germline lookup yields CDR1 SNHLY and CDR2 FYNNEI. J was trimmed by 13 bases and V by 2 bases; bases with no gene match: 5. The CDR3 reads CASSERDRVPTF. CDR3 sequence (DNA): TGTGCCAGCAGTGAACGGGACAGGGTTCCCACCTTC.

The chain combines TRBV25-1 with TRBJ1-3; 9 positions match TRBD1. Germline lookup yields CDR1 MGHDK and CDR2 SYGVNS. The CDR3 runs 14 residues. With V trimmed by 4 bases and J by 4 bases, 2 bases remained unmatched. The CDR3 region is CASSVTGGGNTIYF. The CDR3 DNA reads TGTGCCAGCAGTGTGACAGGGGGAGGAAACACCATATATTTT.

The DNA for the CDR3 is TGTGCCAGCAGTCACGGGACAGGGTGGGTCAATGAGCAGTTCTTC. Protein: CASSHGTGWVNEQFF. This sequence joins TRBV9 and TRBJ2-1; 9 nucleotides match TRBD1. J was trimmed by 6 bases and V by 5 bases; bases with no gene match: 9. This CDR3 is built from 15 residues. Germline CDR1 SGDLS, CDR2 YYNGEE.

The table lists this clone with a few counts. In DNA form, the CDR3 reads TGTGCCAGCAGCTTAAGGCCCATTGGAGGGAACACCATATATTTT. It yields the protein CASSLRPIGGNTIYF. The V call is TRBV7-6, the J call TRBJ1-3, with no clear D. The CDR3 is 15 amino acids. Per germline, CDR1 SGHVS and CDR2 FNYEAQ. The V gene lost 2 bases and the J gene lost 7 bases, with 15 bases spanning the gap.

Comments on this clone: The junction departs from the called germline gene at one end, perhaps through a read error. This chain connects TRBV11-2 to TRBJ1-1; 7 positions agree with TRBD1. The CDR3 covers 12 residues. Germline loops: CDR1 SGHAT, CDR2 FQNNGV. The CDR3 nucleotides read TGTGCCAGCAGCTTAGTCTTGGGGGGACAGACCTTT. Residues: CASSLVLGGQTF.

The V call is TRBV7-4, the J call TRBJ1-1, with TRBD1 matching over 7 bases. The trim removed 6 bases at V and 4 bases at J, leaving 11 bases unmatched. Looked up from germline, CDR1 is SGHVT and CDR2 is SQSDAQ. The CDR3 runs 15 residues. The CDR3 spells CASSSQGGEGTEAFF. The CDR3, as DNA: TGTGCCAGCAGTTCCCAGGGGGGAGAGGGCACTGAAGCTTTCTTT.

This clone has a handful of counts. The chain combines TRBV5-1 with TRBJ2-7; 9 positions agree with TRBD2. Germline V gene sequence: CDR1 SGHRS, CDR2 YFSETQ. The CDR3 has 18 residues. V shed 0 bases, J shed 2 bases, and the junction held 12 bases outside the gene matches. The CDR3 reads CASSLASLLSGGTYEQYF. CDR3 bases: TGCGCCAGCAGCTTGGCGTCCCTCCTCAGCGGGGGGACCTACGAGCAGTACTTC.

This chain connects TRBV10-2 to TRBJ2-1, with TRBD2 matching 15 bases. J lost 10 bases, V lost 4 bases, and 8 bases had no gene match. The CDR3 is 16 amino acids. CDR1 and CDR2 (germline): WSHSY, SAAADI. CDR3 amino acids: CASSGTGTSGGPEQFF. The CDR3, as DNA: TGCGCCAGCAGTGGGACCGGGACTAGCGGGGGGCCGGAGCAGTTCTTC.

The genes are TRBV7-8 and TRBJ2-1, with D possibly being TRBD2 (5 bases). The germline CDR1 and CDR2 sequences are SGHVS and FQNEAQ. This CDR3 has 14 residues. The germline V and J ends were trimmed by 2 bases and 8 bases, with 13 bases remaining between them. The CDR3 loop is CASSLQSGSDEQFF. The CDR3 nucleotides are TGTGCCAGCAGCTTACAGTCGGGGAGCGATGAGCAGTTCTTC. The whole variable domain, remainder taken from reference TRBV7-8 and TRBJ2-1, is GAGVSQSPRYKVAKRGQDVALRCDPISGHVSLFWYQQALGQGPEFLTYFQNEAQLDKSGLPSDRFFAERPEGSVSTLKIQRTQQEDSAVYLCASSLQSGSDEQFFGPGTRLTVL.

The chain carries TRBV27 and TRBJ1-4; TRBD1 is a possible D gene (6 bases). The CDR3 loop spans 15 amino acids. CDR1 and CDR2 (germline): MNHEY, SMNVEV (reference sequence). V lost 4 bases to trimming and J lost 7 bases, with 16 bases between them. The CDR3 reads CASSSQDSKFEKLFF. CDR3 in DNA: TGTGCCAGCAGTTCCCAGGACAGCAAATTTGAAAAACTGTTTTTT.

J is TRBJ1-3 and V is TRBV5-1; D remains unclear. V was clipped by 7 bases and J by 0 bases, with 8 bases between them. Germline CDR1 reads SGHRS; CDR2 reads YFSETQ. The CDR3 spans 13 residues. The CDR3 bases are TGCGCCAGCCGCGAGTCCTCTGGAAACACCATATATTTT. Translating it yields CASRESSGNTIYF. Supplemented by reference TRBV5-1 and TRBJ1-3, the full variable domain reads KAGVTQTPRYLIKTRGQQVTLSCSPISGHRSVSWYQQTPGQGLQFLFEYFSETQRNKGNFPGRFSGRQFSNSRSEMNVSTLELGDSALYLCASRESSGNTIYFGEGSWLTVV.

The chain combines TRBV5-1 with TRBJ1-1; D is unresolved. CDR1 is SGHRS, CDR2 YFSETQ, per germline. The CDR3 covers 15 residues. V was cut by 3 bases and J by 0 bases, with 12 bases left in between. CDR3 loop: CASSSEAAMNTEAFF. CDR3 in DNA: TGCGCCAGCAGCTCGGAGGCAGCCATGAACACTGAAGCTTTCTTT. Filled out from reference TRBV5-1 and TRBJ1-1, the complete variable domain reads KAGVTQTPRYLIKTRGQQVTLSCSPISGHRSVSWYQQTPGQGLQFLFEYFSETQRNKGNFPGRFSGRQFSNSRSEMNVSTLELGDSALYLCASSSEAAMNTEAFFGQGTRLTVV.

The chain combines TRBV6-1 with TRBJ2-5; TRBD2 matches at 11 bases. Trimming cost V 2 bases and J 1 base; bases outside gene matches: 15. Germline V gene data show CDR1 as MNHNS and CDR2 as SASEGT. The CDR3 is 20 residues long. The CDR3 DNA is TGTGCCAGCAGTGAATTTTGGCTAGCGGGGGGAGAAACCCCCCAAGAGACCCAGTACTTC. It codes for CASSEFWLAGGETPQETQYF.